What follows is one TCR beta chain and its context. The antigen remains unidentified. This entry comes from a study of T cell responses to AZD1222 COVID-19 vaccine. Findings and limits, study-wide: CD4 TCRs linked to vaccination spanned spike, dominating at 160-218 and 743-854.

Method: immunoSEQ multiplex PCR; TCRdb's copy keeps in-frame clones and lacks some. Of 100,000 or so clones in the sample, around 94% were seen once. This CDR3 spans 13 amino acids. V lost 2 bases and J lost 8; bases outside the gene matches: 3. CDR1 and CDR2 from the germline V gene are SGHRS and YFSETQ. This sequence joins TRBV5-1 and TRBJ2-1; TRBD2 aligns across 8 bases. This TCR was sampled from an adult in good health. Specimen: peripheral blood, collected on day 0 of AZD1222 vaccination. The CDR3 region is CASSFSAGDEQFF. The CDR3, as DNA: TGCGCCAGCAGCTTTTCAGCGGGAGATGAGCAGTTCTTC.